This T cell receptor (beta chain) was observed in a study of shared T cell receptors in the human thymus. The data were produced by immunoSEQ multiplex PCR, yet TCRdb's version contains in-frame clones alone and is incomplete. The data show about 660,000 clones, around 87% seen once. The germline V gene encodes CDR1 GTSNPN and CDR2 SVGIG (reference sequence). The J segment lost 4 bases and the V segment lost 2 bases, leaving 11 bases of the junction unmatched. This CDR3 comprises 16 residues. Separately, the same data were catalogued under a study of human thymus T cells. As that report states: Resections obtained during corrective heart surgery supplied the thymus tissue. Apparent skewing of V and J gene usage characterized both thymic and blood repertoires.

Sequenced material: thymocytes. This clonotype originated in a boy younger than two with a congenital heart defect. The chain carries TRBV30 and TRBJ2-5, with 9 bases aligning to TRBD2. The CDR3 nucleotides read TGTGCCTGGAGTTGCGGGAGGGCAGGGTTTCGAGAGACCCAGTACTTC. It codes for CAWSCGRAGFRETQYF.